A selection of T cell receptor beta chains follows, all from one sample in a study of T cell repertoires in cytomegalovirus infection. TCRdb reprocessed the reads via MiXCR and lists one record per CDR3 protein. Among hundreds of thousands of distinct CDR3 sequences listed, roughly 33% were seen once. No antigen is known for these receptors. The specimen was cultured CD8+ T cells from PBMCs, collected from culture after CMV antigen stimulation. The receptors were sampled from a human donor in good health (CMV status not recorded). Some clones in this sample may be carry-over from other donors' samples. Each CDR3 is given with its conserved first and last residue. A D gene is named only where the DNA matches it firmly. Only some rows state a clone size, as once, few, many or a class for expanded clones.

many | TRBJ2-3 | TRBV7-2 | . | TGTGCCAGCAGCTTTCTCTCCCTCCCCGGTGACACAAGATTCACAGATACGCAGTATTTT | CASSFLSLPGDTRFTDTQYF
few | TRBJ2-1 | TRBV6-6 | . | TGTGCCAGCAGTTACTCATTAGACCCTGAGCAGTTCTTC | CASSYSLDPEQFF
. | TRBJ2-1 | TRBV28 | TRBD2 | TGTGCCAGCGACACCATTCGCGGGGGGTCTTCCTACAATGAGCAGTTCTTC | CASDTIRGGSSYNEQFF
. | TRBJ1-5 | TRBV6-5 | . | TGTGCCAGCAGATCGGACAGAAGAAGCAATCAGCCCCAGCATTTT | CASRSDRRSNQPQHF
few | TRBJ1-2 | TRBV29-1 | . | TGCAGCGTCTACGGGCCAAGGGACCCCCTTCTCTATGGCTACACCTTC | CSVYGPRDPLLYGYTF
few | TRBJ1-1 | TRBV6-1 | TRBD1 | TGTGCCAGCAGTCCCCCGACAGGGGGGAACACTGAAGCTTTCTTT | CASSPPTGGNTEAFF
. | TRBJ2-1 | TRBV4-3 | TRBD2 | TGCGCCAGCAGCCAAGTCTTTGGTGGACTAGCGAGTAATGAGCAGTTCTTC | CASSQVFGGLASNEQFF
. | TRBJ1-2 | TRBV19 | . | TGTGCCCTGAGAGGTCTCTATGGCTACACCTTC | CALRGLYGYTF
few | TRBJ1-2 | TRBV12-3/TRBV12-4 | . | TGTGCCAGCAGTTTAAGGGCAGGGACAATCTATGGCTACACCTTC | CASSLRAGTIYGYTF
. | TRBJ1-6 | TRBV27 | . | TGTGCCAGCAGTTTATCGGGCGGGACACCCCTCCACTTT | CASSLSGGTPLHF
few | TRBJ1-1 | TRBV12-3/TRBV12-4 | TRBD1 | TGTGCCACCGTGACAGGGATGAACACTGAAGCTTTCTTT | CATVTGMNTEAFF
few | TRBJ2-5 | TRBV4-3 | . | TGCGCCAGCAGCCAAGACTCAGGGGTCGAGACCCAGTACTTC | CASSQDSGVETQYF
few | TRBJ1-2 | TRBV10-3 | . | TGTGCCATCAGTGGTCAGGGAAACAACTATGGCTACACCTTC | CAISGQGNNYGYTF
few | TRBJ2-2 | TRBV7-9 | TRBD2 | TGTGCCAGCAGCCCGGGGACTAGCGGGTTGCTTACGAACACCGGGGAGCTGTTTTTT | CASSPGTSGLLTNTGELFF
many | TRBJ2-2 | TRBV7-8 | TRBD1 | TGTGCCAGCAGCTTGCCCGGACAGGGGGTTAACACCGGGGAGCTGTTTTTT | CASSLPGQGVNTGELFF
. | TRBJ2-5 | TRBV5-6 | . | TGTGCCAGCAGCTTGGACAGTTGGGGGGAGACCCAGTACTTC | CASSLDSWGETQYF
many | TRBJ2-7 | TRBV7-8 | TRBD1 | TGTGCCAGCAGCTTAGAGACAGGGATCTACTACGAGCAGTACTTC | CASSLETGIYYEQYF
. | TRBJ2-7 | TRBV4-1 | . | TGCGCCAGCAGCCAAGATCCGGGTGGGTACGAGCAGTACTTC | CASSQDPGGYEQYF
. | TRBJ1-2 | TRBV29-1 | . | TGCAGCGTTGGGACACTAGATGGCTACACCTTC | CSVGTLDGYTF
. | TRBJ1-3 | TRBV11-2 | . | TGTGCCAGCAGAAAATGGGGCAGTCCTGCGTCTGGAAACACCATATATTTT | CASRKWGSPASGNTIYF
few | TRBJ2-6 | TRBV7-9 | . | TGTGCCAGCAGCTTTGGGCAGGGATATGGGGCCAACGTCCTGACTTTC | CASSFGQGYGANVLTF
. | TRBJ2-1 | TRBV6-6 | . | TGTGCCAGCAGTTTCGTACAGGGTTATGAGCAGTTCTTC | CASSFVQGYEQFF
. | TRBJ1-5 | TRBV13 | . | TGTGCCAGCAGCTTACGAGGAGGGGGTGGGAATCAGCCCCAGCATTTT | CASSLRGGGGNQPQHF
few | TRBJ2-1 | TRBV19 | TRBD2 | TGTGCCAGTACCCGACGGGGGGAGATCTACAATGAGCAGTTCTTC | CASTRRGEIYNEQFF
. | TRBJ2-1 | TRBV27 | . | TGTGCCAGCAGTTTATTCTGGGGGGCGCTTGATAATGAGCAGTTCTTC | CASSLFWGALDNEQFF
. | TRBJ2-2 | TRBV29-1 | TRBD1 | TGCAGCGTTGGACAGGGGGCAACCGGGGAGCTGTTTTTT | CSVGQGATGELFF
. | TRBJ1-5 | TRBV6-5 | . | TGTGCCAGCAGTTACAGACAGAATCAGCCCCAGCATTTT | CASSYRQNQPQHF
many | TRBJ1-6 | TRBV12-3/TRBV12-4 | TRBD1 | TGTGCCAGCAGCACAGGGGTATATAATTCACCCCTCCACTTT | CASSTGVYNSPLHF
. | TRBJ2-2 | TRBV7-8 | TRBD2 | TGTGCCAGCAGCTTTCTAGCGGGGGGGCCTTGGGGGGAGCTGTTTTTT | CASSFLAGGPWGELFF
. | TRBJ2-1 | TRBV6-5 | . | TGTGCCAGCAGCCCCGGCTCGCTAGCCGAGCAGTTCTTC | CASSPGSLAEQFF
. | TRBJ2-1 | TRBV11-3 | TRBD1 | TGTGCCAGCAGCTTAGGGTTTTTAGGTAGGACAGGGGTTATTAATGAGCAGTTCTTC | CASSLGFLGRTGVINEQFF
. | TRBJ2-2 | TRBV27 | . | TGTGCCAGCTCCCCGGGGTCGGAGCTGTTTTTT | CASSPGSELFF
. | TRBJ2-7 | TRBV27 | TRBD1 | TGTGCCAGCAGTCCCGGGACAGGGCCCGAGCAGTACTTC | CASSPGTGPEQYF
few | TRBJ2-1 | TRBV11-2 | TRBD1 | TGTGCCAGCAGCGACGGACAGGAGAAACAGTTCTTC | CASSDGQEKQFF
. | TRBJ2-5 | TRBV7-6 | . | TGTGCCAGCACCAGAGGGGGGGGCCCAGAGACCCAGTACTTC | CASTRGGGPETQYF
many | TRBJ2-1 | TRBV7-6 | . | TGTGCCAGCAGCCCAGTAGGGAATGAGCAGTTCTTC | CASSPVGNEQFF
. | TRBJ2-5 | TRBV12-3/TRBV12-4 | TRBD1 | TGTGCCAGCAGTTATACAGGGGCCCCAGAGACCCAGTACTTC | CASSYTGAPETQYF
. | TRBJ2-1 | TRBV7-2 | TRBD2 | TGTGCCAGCAGCTTAAGCGGGGGGGCTGTAGTGTTCTTC | CASSLSGGAVVFF
. | TRBJ1-1 | TRBV28 | . | TGTGCCAGCAGCACAACTCACGAGGGACGGGATTTAGTAGCTGAAGCTTTCTTT | CASSTTHEGRDLVAEAFF
few | TRBJ2-1 | TRBV7-9 | . | TGTGCCAGCAGCGCGACCTGGGGCGGCGACAATGAGCAGTTCTTC | CASSATWGGDNEQFF